Listed here are 30 T cell receptor beta chains from one sample, sequenced in a study of identical twins. TCRdb itself ran the 5' RACE reads through MiXCR, one entry per CDR3 protein. Among more than 400,000 distinct CDR3 sequences listed, 12% to 15% were seen once. Separately, the same data were catalogued under a study of yellow fever vaccine responses in identical twins.

Sequencing was done on a sample of CD4+ T cells sorted from blood. These receptors were obtained from a woman aged 18 to 35 in good health.

The chain links TRBV11-2 to TRBJ1-4, with TRBD1 as a possible D gene (5 bases). Germline V CDR1 and CDR2: SGHAT, FQNNGV. This CDR3 region has 18 residues. The germline V and J ends were trimmed by 6 bases and 0 bases, with 20 bases remaining between them. As DNA, the CDR3 is TGTGCCAGCAGTCTTAGTTCTCCCCGGGGGACAACTAATGAAAAACTGTTTTTT. This sequence encodes CASSLSSPRGTTNEKLFF.

V gene TRBV20-1 combines with J gene TRBJ2-6; 9 bases fit TRBD2. The ends lost 3 bases at V and 0 bases at J; junction bases unmatched: 3. This CDR3 is 16 amino acids long. Germline V CDR1 and CDR2: DFQATT, SNEGSKA (reference sequence). CDR3: CSASERGDSGANVLTF. The CDR3 nucleotides read TGCAGTGCTAGCGAGCGGGGGGACTCTGGGGCCAACGTCCTGACTTTC.

In this sample, this clonotype turned up many times. The chain has TRBV5-1 and TRBJ2-3; D remains unclear. V lost 0 bases, J lost 6 bases, and 5 bases lay in between. Germline V gives CDR1 SGHRS, CDR2 YFSETQ. The CDR3 covers 12 residues. The DNA for the CDR3 is TGCGCCAGCAGCTTGGAAATGGATACGCAGTATTTT. As protein: CASSLEMDTQYF.

This clonotype was counted ten times or more. The chain has TRBV20-1 and TRBJ2-1; 10 bases match TRBD1. The CDR3 length is 12 residues. Per germline, CDR1 DFQATT and CDR2 SNEGSKA (reference sequence). Losses at the gene ends were 6 bases for V and 5 bases for J; bases not matched to a gene: 1. CDR3 DNA: TGCAGTGCGGGACAGGGGAACAATGAGCAGTTCTTC. This sequence encodes CSAGQGNNEQFF.

This clonotype appeared a few times. The gene calls are TRBV24-1 and TRBJ2-6; D is ambiguous. Germline lookup yields CDR1 KGHDR and CDR2 SFDVKD. Deletions cut 5 bases from V and 2 bases from J, with 15 bases between. The CDR3 has 17 amino acids. CDR3 DNA: TGTGCCACCAGTGTCGAAGATAAGGCGACTGGGGCCAACGTCCTGACTTTC. Its translation: CATSVEDKATGANVLTF.

This clonotype was seen only a few times. The genes are TRBV12-3 or TRBV12-4 and TRBJ2-2; 9 nucleotides match TRBD2. The trim removed 7 bases at V and 7 bases at J, leaving 13 bases unmatched. The CDR3 loop spans 16 amino acids. CDR3 sequence (DNA): TGTGCCAGCACCCGCAATAGCGGGAGAGAGGGCGGGGAGCTGTTTTTT. It codes for CASTRNSGREGGELFF.

This clonotype was counted between two and nine times. J is TRBJ2-1 and V is TRBV12-3 or TRBV12-4; 12 bases map to TRBD2. This CDR3 has 15 amino acids. V dropped 6 bases and J dropped 8; count of bases not matched to a gene: 8. The CDR3 DNA sequence: TGTGCCAGCAGCCTGACTAGCGGGAGACCGGATGAGCAGTTCTTC. Protein sequence: CASSLTSGRPDEQFF.

There are a few counts of this clonotype. The chain couples TRBV24-1 to TRBJ2-5; TRBD2 matches 13 bases. The CDR3 sequence is 17 residues long. From germline, CDR1 is KGHDR and CDR2 SFDVKD. Unmatched junction bases numbered 5, after V lost 4 bases and J lost 1 base. Here the CDR3 reads CATSDPGLAGAQETQYF. The CDR3 DNA is TGTGCCACCAGTGACCCCGGACTAGCGGGAGCCCAAGAGACCCAGTACTTC.

The chain carries TRBV14 and TRBJ2-1; D gene uncertain. There are 14 residues in the CDR3. V was trimmed by 3 bases and J by 4 bases, leaving 10 bases between them. Germline loops: CDR1 SGHDN, CDR2 FVKESK. In DNA, the CDR3 is TGTGCCAGCAGCCACAAGGACGGATACAATGAGCAGTTCTTC. It codes for CASSHKDGYNEQFF.

In this sample, this clonotype turned up a few times. The V gene is TRBV5-6, the J gene TRBJ1-1, with TRBD1 as a possible D gene (6 bases). Deletions cut 5 bases from V and 1 base from J, with 12 bases between. Germline CDR1 SGHDT, CDR2 YYEEEE. This CDR3 has 14 amino acids. For the CDR3, the DNA is TGTGCCAGCAGACAAAGGGGGGAGAACACTGAAGCTTTCTTT. The encoded protein is CASRQRGENTEAFF.

This clonotype appeared a few times. J is TRBJ1-2 and V is TRBV12-3 or TRBV12-4, with D possibly being TRBD1 (5 bases). This CDR3 region has 16 residues. V lost 8 bases to trimming and J lost 7 bases, with 26 bases between them. The CDR3 DNA reads as TGTGCCAGCTGGCCTGACGGGACTCGACACCGCAGTGGCTACACCTTC. Residues: CASWPDGTRHRSGYTF.

The chain links TRBV10-3 to TRBJ2-1; TRBD2 agrees at 8 bases. The CDR3 is 15 residues long. The V gene's germline CDR1 is ENHRY and CDR2 SYGVKD. V shed 10 bases, J shed 7 bases, and the junction held 15 bases outside the gene matches. The CDR3 DNA reads as TGTGCCACCCTCTCTTCAGCGGGAGAATGGAATGAGCAGTTCTTC. It specifies CATLSSAGEWNEQFF.

This clonotype was counted between two and nine times. The CDR3 DNA reads TGTGCCAGCAGCCCCTTGACTAGCGGGAGTTTGTACTTC. Translating gives CASSPLTSGSLYF. The chain is built from TRBV7-9 and TRBJ2-7, with TRBD2 matching over 12 bases. This CDR3 has 13 residues. The V gene's germline CDR1 is SEHNR and CDR2 FQNEAQ (reference sequence). J gave up 12 bases and V 5 bases, and 8 bases lay outside the gene matches.

The V and J genes are TRBV12-3 or TRBV12-4 and TRBJ1-1; 10 positions agree with TRBD1. The V and J ends lost 7 bases and 0 bases, in that order; junction bases with no gene match: 8. The CDR3 consists of 16 residues. CDR3 DNA sequence: TGTGCCAGCAACTTACTAGGGACAGGGGTGAACACTGAAGCTTTCTTT. This sequence encodes CASNLLGTGVNTEAFF.

The sample holds a few counts of this clonotype. The chain joins TRBV7-6 to TRBJ2-3, with 7 bases identical to TRBD2. The CDR3 consists of 15 residues. Germline CDR1 SGHVS, CDR2 FNYEAQ. V shed 4 bases and J 6 bases; nucleotides not matched to a gene: 10. The CDR3 protein is CASSSSGLPADTQYF. Written as DNA, the CDR3 is TGTGCCAGCAGCTCCTCGGGACTACCAGCGGATACGCAGTATTTT.

This clonotype appeared a few times. The V gene is TRBV15, the J gene TRBJ2-7; D ambiguous. The CDR3 extends over 15 amino acids. Germline CDR1 reads LNHNV; CDR2 reads YYDKDF (reference sequence). The V end was cut by 0 bases, the J end by 1 base, with 10 bases between. The CDR3 reads CATSRDLPQSYEQYF. The DNA of the CDR3 is TGTGCCACCAGCAGAGATTTACCGCAATCCTACGAGCAGTACTTC. The full variable domain, its missing parts supplied by reference TRBV15 and TRBJ2-7, is DAMVIQNPRYQVTQFGKPVTLSCSQTLNHNVMYWYQQKSSQAPKLLFHYYDKDFNNEADTPDNFQSRRPNTSFCFLDIRSPGLGDTAMYLCATSRDLPQSYEQYFGPGTRLTVT.

This clonotype was observed a handful of times. This chain uses TRBV29-1 with TRBJ2-1; TRBD2 matches at 9 bases. CDR3 length equals 14 residues. Germline V gives CDR1 SQVTM, CDR2 ANQGSEA. The J segment lost 7 bases and the V segment lost 7 bases, leaving 11 bases of the junction unmatched. The CDR3 DNA is TGCAGCGCCATTAGCGGGGGCAGGGGGAATGAGCAGTTCTTC. Translating it yields CSAISGGRGNEQFF.

This clonotype came up a few times. The chain joins TRBV7-6 to TRBJ2-5; the D is unclear. V lost 3 bases, J lost 1 base, and 6 bases lay in between. In germline, CDR1 is SGHVS, CDR2 FNYEAQ. This CDR3 has 13 residues. DNA for the CDR3: TGTGCCAGCAGCTTCACCCGCCAAGAGACCCAGTACTTC. This translates into CASSFTRQETQYF.

The chain joins TRBV5-1 to TRBJ2-7; 13 bases are a match to TRBD2. The germline V gene has CDR1 SGHRS and CDR2 YFSETQ. After removal of 2 bases from V and 5 bases from J, the junction contained 7 bases not matched to a gene. This CDR3 contains 16 residues. The CDR3 nucleotides read TGCGCCAGCAGCTTAACTAGCGGGGGGGCATTCCACGAGCAGTACGTC. This sequence encodes CASSLTSGGAFHEQYV.

This clonotype appeared many times. The rearrangement links TRBV5-1 to TRBJ1-1; 9 bases align to TRBD1. The germline V gene has CDR1 SGHRS and CDR2 YFSETQ. V lost 0 bases, J lost 3 bases, and 6 bases stayed unmatched. The CDR3 is 16 amino acids. CDR3 coding DNA: TGCGCCAGCAGCTTGGGCTTACAGGGGGCGGACACTGAAGCTTTCTTT. Translated: CASSLGLQGADTEAFF.

The chain combines TRBV5-1 with TRBJ1-2; TRBD1 aligns across 7 bases. V shed 0 bases and J 4 bases; nucleotides not matched to a gene: 6. Germline CDR1 SGHRS, CDR2 YFSETQ. This CDR3 comprises 15 residues. CDR3 in DNA: TGCGCCAGCAGCTTGGTGGGACAGACCCGCTATGGCTACACCTTC. Protein: CASSLVGQTRYGYTF.

This rearrangement joins TRBV20-1 to TRBJ2-1; D gene uncertain. Germline V gives CDR1 DFQATT, CDR2 SNEGSKA (reference sequence). Between the trimmed V and J ends, which lost 5 bases and 7 bases, there was a span of 18 bases. The CDR3 length is 14 residues. DNA for the CDR3: TGCAGTGCTCAGCCTGGGATTAAGGGAAATGAGCAGTTCTTC. Protein sequence: CSAQPGIKGNEQFF.

The chain couples TRBV28 to TRBJ2-7, with 7 bases lining up with TRBD1. The CDR3 sequence is 15 residues long. V was clipped by 5 bases and J by 1 base; unmatched bases: 8. Germline V gene lookup returns CDR1 MDHEN and CDR2 SYDVKM. CDR3 nucleotide sequence: TGTGCCAGCAGTCTGCCCCGACAGGGTTCCTACGAGCAGTACTTC. It yields the protein CASSLPRQGSYEQYF.

The V call is TRBV12-3 or TRBV12-4, the J call TRBJ2-1; 8 positions agree with TRBD1. The V gene end was trimmed by 5 bases and the J gene end by 10 bases; junction bases not matched to a gene: 13. The CDR3 is made up of 15 amino acids. Here the CDR3 DNA reads TGTGCCAGCAGTAACCAGGGGGCGGTAGGTTGGGAGCAGTTCTTC. Translated: CASSNQGAVGWEQFF.

V is TRBV5-1 and J is TRBJ2-3; D not resolved. Germline CDR1 reads SGHRS; CDR2 reads YFSETQ. The V gene lost 0 bases and the J gene lost 0 bases, with 14 bases spanning the gap. CDR3 size: 17 residues. The CDR3 DNA is TGCGCCAGCAGCTTGGGGAGTAGCAGCTCTAGCACAGATACGCAGTATTTT. Its protein is CASSLGSSSSSTDTQYF.

The gene calls are TRBV11-1 and TRBJ2-7; D is uncertain. This CDR3 contains 13 residues. Trimming pared 5 bases from V and 6 bases from J, leaving 14 bases between. The germline CDR1 and CDR2 sequences are SGHAT and FQDESV (reference sequence). As DNA, the CDR3 is TGTGCCAGCAGCCGGAACTCGGTCGCCGAGCAGTACTTC. It encodes CASSRNSVAEQYF.

The chain links TRBV7-6 to TRBJ2-3, with a tentative D call TRBD2 (6 bases). CDR1 SGHVS and CDR2 FNYEAQ come from the germline V gene. This CDR3 contains 16 residues. V gave up 7 bases and J gave up 0 bases, with 17 bases separating them. In DNA, the CDR3 is TGTGCCAGCAACACCGGCCCGGGACTTAGCACAGATACGCAGTATTTT. Its translation: CASNTGPGLSTDTQYF. Full variable domain (rest looked up from reference TRBV7-6 and TRBJ2-3): GAGVSQSPRYKVTKRGQDVALRCDPISGHVSLYWYRQALGQGPEFLTYFNYEAQQDKSGLPNDRFSAERPEGSISTLTIQRTEQRDSAMYRCASNTGPGLSTDTQYFGPGTRLTVL.

This clonotype was found a few times. The chain uses TRBV20-1 and TRBJ2-7, with TRBD2 as a possible D gene (6 bases). The V end was cut by 4 bases, the J end by 6 bases, with 13 bases between. Germline CDR1 DFQATT, CDR2 SNEGSKA (reference sequence). This CDR3 is built from 12 residues. The CDR3 coding sequence is TGCAGTGCTATGGTCGGGAGTCCCGAGCAGTACTTC. It codes for CSAMVGSPEQYF.

The rearrangement uses TRBV3-1 and TRBJ2-1; 16 bases are shared with TRBD2. The CDR3 covers 18 residues. Germline V gene data show CDR1 as LGHDT and CDR2 as YNNKEL (reference sequence). V lost 3 bases to trimming and J lost 6 bases; unmatched junction nucleotides: 8. This CDR3 reads CASSHAGLAGGPFNEQFF. CDR3 nucleotide sequence: TGTGCCAGCAGCCACGCGGGACTAGCGGGAGGGCCGTTCAATGAGCAGTTCTTC.

This clonotype was picked up a small number of times. J is TRBJ2-2 and V is TRBV7-9, with no clear D. This CDR3 contains 13 residues. Germline V gives CDR1 SEHNR, CDR2 FQNEAQ (reference sequence). V gave up 4 bases and J gave up 5 bases, with 8 bases separating them. CDR3 sequence (DNA): TGTGCCAGCAGCTCCTTAACGACCGGGGAGCTGTTTTTT. Its protein is CASSSLTTGELFF. Variable domain in full (rest from reference TRBV7-9 and TRBJ2-2): DTGVSQNPRHKITKRGQNVTFRCDPISEHNRLYWYRQTLGQGPEFLTYFQNEAQLEKSRLLSDRFSAERPKGSFSTLEIQRTEQGDSAMYLCASSSLTTGELFFGEGSRLTVL.